These 11 T cell receptor beta chains were sequenced from one sample in a study of cytomegalovirus exposure and HLA in healthy donors. 13 Jbeta primers and 60 Vbeta primers were used for the PCR. Sequenced by immunoSEQ multiplex PCR; TCRdb stores in-frame clones only, minus some. This sample's clone table lists some 150,000 clones. The sequencing sample was made of PBMCs. Receptors were obtained from a woman between 18 and 29 years old in good health and CMV-seronegative.

This sequence joins TRBV5-4 and TRBJ2-3; 10 bases match TRBD2. Germline CDR1 reads SGHNT; CDR2 reads YYREEE (reference sequence). This CDR3 region has 16 residues. V lost 4 bases, J lost 6 bases, and 11 bases stayed unmatched. The CDR3 DNA is TGTGCCAGCAGCCAAGATTTGGCTAGCGGGAGTGATACGCAGTATTTT. Its translation: CASSQDLASGSDTQYF.

The rearrangement links TRBV19 to TRBJ1-1, with D uncertain. Germline CDR1 reads LNHDA; CDR2 reads SQIVND (reference sequence). The CDR3 contains 15 residues. The V end was cut by 0 bases, the J end by 1 base, with 9 bases between. CDR3 sequence (DNA): TGTGCCAGTAGTATAGATTCTTCGGGGAACACTGAAGCTTTCTTT. Translation gives CASSIDSSGNTEAFF.

About this clone itself: One end of the junction varies from germline; a read error may be responsible. J is TRBJ1-4 and V is TRBV7-8; D perhaps matches TRBD1 (6 bases). This CDR3 is 16 amino acids long. Germline CDR1 SGHVS, CDR2 FQNEAQ. CDR3 amino acids: CASSLALGPGEGKLFF. CDR3 bases: TGTGCCAGCAGCCTAGCATTGGGCCCAGGGGAGGGAAAACTGTTTTTT.

The rearrangement links TRBV7-3 to TRBJ2-1, with a weak D call TRBD1 (5 bases). Germline V gene sequence: CDR1 SGHTA, CDR2 FQGTGA. Deletions cut 1 base from V and 6 bases from J, with 10 bases between. This CDR3 contains 14 residues. This CDR3 is CASSLSRQGNEQFF. As DNA, the CDR3 is TGTGCCAGCAGCTTAAGTCGGCAGGGCAATGAGCAGTTCTTC.

The CDR3: CASTPRFSGYQETQYF. The DNA for the CDR3 is TGTGCCAGCACCCCCCGTTTTAGCGGGTACCAAGAGACCCAGTACTTC. The rearrangement uses TRBV7-6 and TRBJ2-5, with 7 bases identical to TRBD2. This CDR3 has 16 residues. The V and J ends lost 7 bases and 0 bases, in that order; junction bases with no gene match: 11. In germline, CDR1 is SGHVS, CDR2 FNYEAQ.

The V call is TRBV14, the J call TRBJ2-5, with 7 bases fitting TRBD2. Germline V gives CDR1 SGHDN, CDR2 FVKESK. CDR3 length equals 15 residues. V gave up 1 base and J gave up 0 bases; unmatched junction bases: 2. The CDR3 reads CASSQGRGNQETQYF. The DNA of the CDR3 is TGTGCCAGCAGCCAAGGGCGGGGGAACCAAGAGACCCAGTACTTC.

The genes are TRBV5-5 and TRBJ1-1; D is unresolved. This CDR3 contains 14 residues. The germline V gene has CDR1 SGHKS and CDR2 YYEKEE (reference sequence). V was shortened by 2 bases and J by 4 bases, with 12 bases between the two germline ends. As DNA, the CDR3 is TGTGCCAGCAGCTTAGGTGGAGGATCCACTGAAGCTTTCTTT. Its protein product is CASSLGGGSTEAFF.

This chain links TRBV27 with TRBJ1-5; TRBD1 matches at 7 bases. The CDR3 runs 16 residues. Germline V gene data show CDR1 as MNHEY and CDR2 as SMNVEV (reference sequence). Trimming removed 6 bases from V and 3 bases from J; junction bases left unmatched: 11. The DNA of the CDR3 is TGTGCCAGCAGCTCCACGACAGGGTTCATCAATCAGCCCCAGCATTTT. It encodes CASSSTTGFINQPQHF.

The gene calls are TRBV27 and TRBJ2-1; 8 bases are shared with TRBD2. CDR1 and CDR2 from the germline V gene are MNHEY and SMNVEV (reference sequence). The CDR3 consists of 16 residues. V trimming: 1 base; J trimming: 5 bases; junction bases outside the gene matches: 7. The CDR3 nucleotides read TGTGCCAGCAGTTTATTATCGAGCGGGAGTGACAATGAGCAGTTCTTC. Its translation is CASSLLSSGSDNEQFF.

J is TRBJ1-2 and V is TRBV6-5; tentative D call: TRBD1 (6 bases). CDR1 is MNHEY, CDR2 SVGAGI, per germline. The V end lost 6 bases, the J end lost 4 bases, and 15 bases lay between the germline ends. This CDR3 comprises 14 residues. The CDR3 coding sequence is TGTGCCAGCAGAGCGGGACACTCCCTCTATGGCTACACCTTC. Amino acid sequence: CASRAGHSLYGYTF.

The rearrangement joins TRBV5-8 to TRBJ1-5; D unclear. Germline V gives CDR1 SGHTS, CDR2 YDEGEE. Trimming removed 4 bases at V and 3 bases at J, with 5 bases between. The CDR3 runs 12 residues. The CDR3 nucleotides read TGTGCCAGCAGCCAGGACAATCAGCCCCAGCATTTT. Residues: CASSQDNQPQHF.